This TCR beta chain is drawn from a study of T cell responses to AZD1222 COVID-19 vaccine. TCRdb's copy holds only in-frame clones and misses some; the assay was immunoSEQ multiplex PCR. The sample holds under 170,000 clones; roughly 90% are singletons and the top ten take roughly 3.4%. This CDR3 has 17 amino acids. CDR1 and CDR2 from the germline V gene are LNHDA and SQIVND (reference sequence). Trimming took 8 bases from V and 8 from J, leaving 27 bases between them. The chain is built from TRBV19 and TRBJ1-4, with D possibly TRBD1 on 6 matching bases. The clonotype was recovered from an adult who received the AZD1222 COVID-19 vaccine. The material sequenced was peripheral blood, taken 28 days after the second AZD1222 dose. The CDR3 DNA reads as TGTGCCAGTTCGGACCGACAGGAAAGTATTGGATGGGAAAAACTGTTTTTT. It encodes CASSDRQESIGWEKLFF. The full variable domain, its missing parts supplied by reference TRBV19 and TRBJ1-4, is DGGITQSPKYLFRKEGQNVTLSCEQNLNHDAMYWYRQDPGQGLRLIYYSQIVNDFQKGDIAEGYSVSREKKESFPLTVTSAQKNPTAFYLCASSDRQESIGWEKLFFGSGTQLSVL.